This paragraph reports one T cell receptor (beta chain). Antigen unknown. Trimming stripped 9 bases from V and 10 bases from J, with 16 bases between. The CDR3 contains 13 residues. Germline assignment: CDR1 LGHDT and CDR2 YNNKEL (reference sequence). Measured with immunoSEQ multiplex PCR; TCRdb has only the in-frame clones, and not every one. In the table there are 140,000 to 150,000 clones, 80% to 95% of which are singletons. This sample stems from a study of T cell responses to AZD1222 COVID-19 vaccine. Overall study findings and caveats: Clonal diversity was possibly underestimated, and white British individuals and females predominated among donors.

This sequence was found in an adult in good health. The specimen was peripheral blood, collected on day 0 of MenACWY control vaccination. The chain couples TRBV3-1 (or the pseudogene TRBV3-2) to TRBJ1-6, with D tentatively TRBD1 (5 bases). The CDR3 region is CASSKGQESPLHF. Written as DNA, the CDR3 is TGTGCCAGTTCGAAGGGGCAGGAATCACCCCTCCACTTT.